These 10 T cell receptor beta chains share one sample of origin, sequenced in a study of identifying expanded T cells in peripheral blood. Some clones are missing from TCRdb's copy, which holds only in-frame ones; the method was immunoSEQ multiplex PCR. The table records about 110,000 clones, 75% to 90% of them present only once. Sample: blood. The receptors here all came from a person aged 18 to 69 in good health.

V and J are TRBV5-1 and TRBJ2-1; maybe TRBD2 (5 bases). Germline V gives CDR1 SGHRS, CDR2 YFSETQ. V lost 7 bases to trimming and J lost 6 bases, with 17 bases between them. CDR3 length: 14 residues. CDR3 in DNA: TGCGCCAGCGAGGACGGGGAGCCCCCCAATGAGCAGTTCTTC. Translation: CASEDGEPPNEQFF.

This chain joins TRBV10-3 and TRBJ1-1; TRBD1 matches 8 bases. This CDR3 has 13 residues. CDR1 is ENHRY and CDR2 is SYGVKD in the germline V gene. V gave up 0 bases and J gave up 8 bases; unmatched junction bases: 2. CDR3 residues: CAISESRTGEAFF. The CDR3 DNA is TGTGCCATCAGTGAGTCCCGGACAGGGGAAGCTTTCTTT.

The genes are TRBV6-5 and TRBJ2-1, with a possible D match to TRBD1 (6 bases). The CDR3 loop spans 12 amino acids. V was trimmed by 4 bases and J by 10 bases, leaving 11 bases between them. Looked up from germline, CDR1 is MNHEY and CDR2 is SVGAGI. The CDR3 nucleotides are TGTGCCAGCAGTTCCCTGGGGGCCGAGCAGTTCTTC. Translation gives CASSSLGAEQFF.

The chain employs TRBV5-1 and TRBJ2-7; 8 bases align to TRBD1. The CDR3 consists of 16 residues. Germline loops: CDR1 SGHRS, CDR2 YFSETQ. The V segment lost 4 bases and the J segment 2 bases; nucleotides outside the gene matches: 11. The CDR3 coding sequence is TGCGCCAGCAGCCGTTCGTCGACAGGGGACGCCTACGAGCAGTACTTC. It codes for CASSRSSTGDAYEQYF.

The V and J genes are TRBV19 and TRBJ2-5; a weak D match, TRBD1 (5 bases). CDR1 and CDR2 from the germline V gene are LNHDA and SQIVND (reference sequence). CDR3 length equals 14 residues. Trimming stripped 5 bases from V and 1 base from J, with 11 bases between. The CDR3 bases are TGTGCCAGTAGTCTCGACAGCCTCCAAGAGACCCAGTACTTC. Translation: CASSLDSLQETQYF.

The V and J genes are TRBV4-1 and TRBJ2-5; 7 bases line up with TRBD1. TRBJ2-7 matches the DNA end more closely, so the J call is doubtful. Germline loops: CDR1 MGHRA, CDR2 YSYEKL. CDR3 length: 14 residues. CDR3 nucleotides: TGCGCCAGCAGCCCCGCCACAGGGGAGTACGAGCAGTACTTC. This codes for CASSPATGEYEQYF.

As to this clone: Other DNA sequences in this specimen translate into the identical CDR3. The chain is built from TRBV18 and TRBJ2-7; either TRBD1 or TRBD2 may fit D (6 bases each). CDR1 is KGHSH and CDR2 is LQKENI in the germline V gene. This CDR3 is 16 amino acids long. The V end was cut by 1 base, the J end by 0 bases, with 13 bases between. The CDR3 DNA reads TGTGCCAGCTCACCACGGGGGGCACAATTCTCCTACGAGCAGTACTTC. Protein: CASSPRGAQFSYEQYF.

The V call is TRBV6-5, the J call TRBJ2-7; D remains ambiguous. Trimming cost V 2 bases and J 0 bases, with 8 bases left between them. Germline CDR1 and CDR2: MNHEY and SVGAGI. CDR3 length: 14 amino acids. CDR3 sequence (DNA): TGTGCCAGCAGTTACGATGGTGGCTCCTACGAGCAGTACTTC. Its translation is CASSYDGGSYEQYF.

Written as DNA, the CDR3 is TGTGCCATCAGTAACCGGGACATCTATAATTCACCCCTCCACTTT. Translated: CAISNRDIYNSPLHF. The chain couples TRBV10-3 to TRBJ1-6; D might be TRBD1 (6 bases). Germline loops: CDR1 ENHRY, CDR2 SYGVKD. The germline V and J ends were trimmed by 5 bases and 3 bases, with 11 bases remaining between them. The CDR3 runs to 15 residues.

CDR3 sequence (DNA): TGTGCCAGCAGCTCCGGGACAGGTGCAACTAATGAAAAACTGTTTTTT. Protein: CASSSGTGATNEKLFF. The chain combines TRBV7-2 with TRBJ1-4; 8 nucleotides agree with TRBD1. The germline V gene has CDR1 SGHTA and CDR2 FQGNSA. The ends lost 4 bases at V and 0 bases at J; junction bases unmatched: 4. This CDR3 comprises 16 residues.